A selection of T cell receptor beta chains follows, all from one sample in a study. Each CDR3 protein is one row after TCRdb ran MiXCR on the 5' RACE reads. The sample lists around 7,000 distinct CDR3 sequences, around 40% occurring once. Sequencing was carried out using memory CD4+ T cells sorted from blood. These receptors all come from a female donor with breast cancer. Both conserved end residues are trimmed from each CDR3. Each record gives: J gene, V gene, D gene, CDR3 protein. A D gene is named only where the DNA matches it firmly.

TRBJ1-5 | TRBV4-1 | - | ASSQLEMSNQPQH
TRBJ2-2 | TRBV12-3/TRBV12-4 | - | ASSLDQADTGELF
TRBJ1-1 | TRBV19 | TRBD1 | ASTVDRENTEAF
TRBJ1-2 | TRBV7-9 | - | ASSLLQNYGYT
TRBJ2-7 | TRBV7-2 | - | ASSLGLGISYEQY
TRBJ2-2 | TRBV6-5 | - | ACSVSRVRRTGELF
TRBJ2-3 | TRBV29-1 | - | SVKVGGARSGTDTQY
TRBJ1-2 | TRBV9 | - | ASSPQAPLSNYGYT
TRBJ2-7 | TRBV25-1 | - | ASSVQGSYEQY
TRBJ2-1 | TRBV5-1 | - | ASSPDGPLYNEQF
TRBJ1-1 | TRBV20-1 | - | SKLAGNTEAF
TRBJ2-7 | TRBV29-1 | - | SAWTPGAYEQY
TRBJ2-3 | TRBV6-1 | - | ASSDGGSGDTQY
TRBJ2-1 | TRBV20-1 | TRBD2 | SARDSGRQVRGEQF
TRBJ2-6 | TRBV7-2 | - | ASSLEVSGANVLT
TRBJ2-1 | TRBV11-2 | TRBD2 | ASSSVRGLYNEQF
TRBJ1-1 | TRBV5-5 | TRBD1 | ASSRFTGDVAEAF
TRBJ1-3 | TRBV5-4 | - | ASSFAASGNTIY
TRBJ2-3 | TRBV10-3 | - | AISADSYNTDTQY
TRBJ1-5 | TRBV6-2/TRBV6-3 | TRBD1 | ASSRKGTGGSQPQH
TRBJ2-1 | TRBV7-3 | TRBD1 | ASSQKGVRDSNNEQF
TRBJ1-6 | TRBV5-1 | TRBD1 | ASSQRTGNNSPLH
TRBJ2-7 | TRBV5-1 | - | ASSSAGHYGQY
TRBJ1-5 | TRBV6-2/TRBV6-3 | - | ASSYRLWLNNVRQPQH
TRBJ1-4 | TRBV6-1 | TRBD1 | ASSEGDSNEKLF
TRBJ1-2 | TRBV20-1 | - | STRNDRIRGYT
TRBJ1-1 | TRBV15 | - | ATSRDERAEAF
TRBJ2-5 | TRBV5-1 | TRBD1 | ASSPGQVETQY
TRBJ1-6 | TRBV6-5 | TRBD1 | ASKFRQGWNSPLH
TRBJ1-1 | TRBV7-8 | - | ASSLTYLGGGLNTEAF
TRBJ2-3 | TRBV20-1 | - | SASRSAAASTNTQY
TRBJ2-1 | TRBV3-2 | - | ASSLSALFNEQF
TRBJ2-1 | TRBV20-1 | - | SARFPLRSSYNEQF
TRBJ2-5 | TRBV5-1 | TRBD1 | ASSLAGQGAEQETQY
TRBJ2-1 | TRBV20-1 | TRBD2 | SARSGTSVPYNEQF
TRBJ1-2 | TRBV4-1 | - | ASSPRDTGVIDYGYT
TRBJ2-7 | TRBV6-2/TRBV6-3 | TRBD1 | ASSYSRDREGRYEQY
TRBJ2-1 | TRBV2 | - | ASRPGIVRNEQF
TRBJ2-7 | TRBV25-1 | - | ASSGYPETYEQY
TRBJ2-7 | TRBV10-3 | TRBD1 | AISEYDPGQGYEQY
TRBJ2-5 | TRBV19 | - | ASSLRERETQY
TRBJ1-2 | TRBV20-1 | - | SARGGGQGIYGYT
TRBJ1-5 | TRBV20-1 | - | SARRPTPGQSSQPQH
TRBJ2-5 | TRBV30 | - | AWRGRGTETQY
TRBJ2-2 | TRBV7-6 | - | ASSLEGRTNTGELF
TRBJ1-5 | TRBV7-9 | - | ASSTRTEPQH
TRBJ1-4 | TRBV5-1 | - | ASSSTPRRGNEKLF
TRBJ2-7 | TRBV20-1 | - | SVPGRYYEQY
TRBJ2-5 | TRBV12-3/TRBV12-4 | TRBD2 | ASSYAGTSGSKTQH
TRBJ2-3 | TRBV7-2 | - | ASSSTRRGITDTQY
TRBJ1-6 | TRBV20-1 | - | SAGPYSPLH
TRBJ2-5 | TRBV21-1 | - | ASSGTDSQETQY
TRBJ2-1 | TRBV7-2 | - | ASSLVYHPSYNEQF
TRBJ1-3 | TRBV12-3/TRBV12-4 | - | AIQSDTIY
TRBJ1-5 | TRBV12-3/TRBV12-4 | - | ASSLRATNQPQH